Listed here are 2 T cell receptor beta chains from one sample, sequenced in a study of CD8 T cells in ankylosing spondylitis. Overall study findings and caveats: Seemingly distinctive of ankylosing spondylitis blood was a TCR beta motif formed by eight highly homologous variants.

TCRdb analysed the 5' RACE reads with MiXCR anew, one entry per CDR3 protein. The sample includes roughly 400,000 distinct CDR3 sequences, about a fifth seen only once; the top ten take roughly a sixth. Their antigens remain unidentified. The sample comprised blood, either unsorted or a sorted T cell fraction (not recorded which). Source of these receptors: a male donor with ankylosing spondylitis.

This chain joins TRBV10-3 and TRBJ2-7, with D unclear. This CDR3 comprises 13 residues. The germline gives CDR1 ENHRY, CDR2 SYGVKD. The V end lost 10 bases, the J end lost 2 bases, and 15 bases lay between the germline ends. The CDR3 nucleotides read TGTGCCACTCGGAACGACCTAACCTACGAGCAGTACTTC. It specifies CATRNDLTYEQYF.

J is TRBJ2-7 and V is TRBV5-1; D unclear. CDR3 length: 13 residues. Trimming cost V 0 bases and J 3 bases, with 7 bases left between them. Looked up from germline, CDR1 is SGHRS and CDR2 is YFSETQ. The CDR3 is CASSLVPVYEQYF. The CDR3 nucleotides read TGCGCCAGCAGCTTGGTACCGGTCTACGAGCAGTACTTC.